Presented here are 18 T cell receptor beta chains from one specimen sequenced in a study of blood T cells in healthy people across ages. A second PCR of 7 to 11 cycles used a sample-barcoded 5' primer and a J-beta primer mix. TCRdb processed the 5' RACE reads anew with MiXCR; each CDR3 protein has one entry. The sample lists 650,000 to 950,000 distinct CDR3 sequences, around 45% occurring once. Sequencing was carried out using blood. Every receptor here comes from a man between 60 and 70 years old in good health.

Only a few counts were recorded for this clonotype. The chain joins TRBV11-2 to TRBJ2-5; D is tentatively TRBD1 or TRBD2 (5 bases each). Between the trimmed V and J ends, which lost 3 bases and 5 bases, there was a span of 10 bases. The CDR3 contains 13 residues. Germline V gene data show CDR1 as SGHAT and CDR2 as FQNNGV. CDR3 coding DNA: TGTGCCAGCAGCTTTCCCGGGGCCGAGACCCAGTACTTC. Translated: CASSFPGAETQYF.

This chain joins TRBV2 and TRBJ2-7; no reliable D call. V shed 5 bases and J shed 5 bases, with 19 bases lying between them. The CDR3 spans 15 residues. Germline assignment: CDR1 SNHLY and CDR2 FYNNEI. CDR3 sequence: CASSFGSAVGNEQYF. The CDR3 nucleotides are TGTGCCAGCAGTTTTGGCTCGGCAGTAGGAAACGAGCAGTACTTC.

The chain is built from TRBV20-1 and TRBJ2-5; 9 bases are shared with TRBD2. Germline lookup yields CDR1 DFQATT and CDR2 SNEGSKA (reference sequence). The CDR3 contains 16 residues. V trimming: 5 bases; J trimming: 4 bases; junction bases outside the gene matches: 14. The CDR3 loop reads CSAAGPRGGAGETQYF. Here the CDR3 DNA reads TGCAGTGCTGCTGGCCCCCGCGGGGGGGCAGGAGAGACCCAGTACTTC.

This clonotype was counted a few times. The chain employs TRBV4-3 and TRBJ2-1; no definite D call. Per the germline V gene, CDR1 is LGHNA and CDR2 is YSLEER. CDR3 size: 14 residues. V was trimmed by 0 bases and J by 4 bases, leaving 7 bases between them. The CDR3 spells CASSQEIRYNEQFF. Here the CDR3 DNA reads TGCGCCAGCAGCCAAGAAATCAGGTACAATGAGCAGTTCTTC.

The chain combines TRBV3-1 with TRBJ2-1; D may match TRBD1 or TRBD2 (6 bases each). V was pared by 1 base and J by 1 base, with 11 bases between. The CDR3 extends over 16 amino acids. Germline assignment: CDR1 LGHDT and CDR2 YNNKEL (reference sequence). The chain's CDR3 is CASSQGGGISYNEQFF. CDR3 coding DNA: TGTGCCAGCAGCCAAGGAGGGGGGATTTCCTACAATGAGCAGTTCTTC.

This clonotype was found a few times. This chain links TRBV20-1 with TRBJ2-7; 7 nucleotides align to TRBD1. J gave up 8 bases and V 6 bases, and 4 bases lay outside the gene matches. CDR1 and CDR2 (germline): DFQATT, SNEGSKA (reference sequence). The length of the CDR3 is 10 residues. CDR3 in amino acids: CSAKGQKQYF. The DNA of the CDR3 is TGCAGTGCCAAGGGACAGAAGCAGTACTTC.

About this clonotype: Relative to the germline gene, one junction end is altered; a read error may explain this. The rearrangement links TRBV5-1 to TRBJ2-1; 9 nucleotides match TRBD2. Germline loops: CDR1 SGHRS, CDR2 YFSETQ. The length of the CDR3 is 15 residues. The CDR3 here is CASSLIAGAYNKQFF. As DNA, the CDR3 is TGCGCCAGCAGCTTGATAGCGGGGGCATACAATAAGCAGTTCTTC.

The chain uses TRBV15 and TRBJ2-1, with D perhaps assigned TRBD1 or TRBD2 (5 bases each). V dropped 4 bases and J dropped 9 bases, with 13 bases sitting between them. Germline loops: CDR1 LNHNV, CDR2 YYDKDF (reference sequence). The CDR3 consists of 13 residues. The CDR3 loop reads CATSNKPGSEQFF. CDR3 sequence (DNA): TGTGCCACCAGCAACAAGCCAGGGAGTGAGCAGTTCTTC.

The rearrangement links TRBV12-3 or TRBV12-4 to TRBJ2-3; the match to TRBD1 covers 9 bases. The CDR3 covers 16 residues. V lost 6 bases to trimming and J lost 1 base; unmatched junction nucleotides: 8. The CDR3 region is CASSPTWTGGTDTQYF. CDR3 in DNA: TGTGCCAGCAGCCCTACCTGGACAGGGGGCACAGATACGCAGTATTTT.

The chain is built from TRBV7-9 and TRBJ2-5; maybe TRBD1 (6 bases). There are 16 residues in the CDR3. Trimming removed 1 base at V and 5 bases at J, with 17 bases between. Germline CDR1 is SEHNR and CDR2 is FQNEAQ (reference sequence). As DNA, the CDR3 is TGTGCCAGCAGCTTAGGGGGATCCCGGGACATGGAGACCCAGTACTTC. As protein: CASSLGGSRDMETQYF.

This clonotype was seen a few times. V usage is TRBV20-1 and J usage is TRBJ1-5; 8 positions agree with TRBD1. Trimming took 5 bases from V and 4 from J; bases not matched to a gene: 4. Germline CDR1 and CDR2: DFQATT and SNEGSKA (reference sequence). The CDR3 totals 13 residues. The CDR3 region is CSAGQGPNQPQHF. The CDR3 bases are TGCAGTGCTGGACAGGGTCCAAATCAGCCCCAGCATTTT.

J is TRBJ2-3 and V is TRBV20-1, with 8 bases that match TRBD2. Trimming cost V 5 bases and J 3 bases; bases outside gene matches: 7. This CDR3 spans 14 amino acids. The V gene's germline CDR1 is DFQATT and CDR2 SNEGSKA (reference sequence). The CDR3 coding sequence is TGCAGTGCTGAACGGGGGGGCTCAACAGATACGCAGTATTTT. Translated, it gives CSAERGGSTDTQYF.

The rearrangement joins TRBV29-1 to TRBJ1-1, with a weak D call TRBD1 (5 bases). The CDR3 spans 13 residues. V was pared by 2 bases and J by 6 bases, with 13 bases between. The germline V gene has CDR1 SQVTM and CDR2 ANQGSEA. The CDR3 DNA reads TGCAGCGTTGAATGGGGTCAGGGCGCTGAAGCTTTCTTT. Translated, it gives CSVEWGQGAEAFF.

In this sample, this clonotype turned up a few times. V usage is TRBV9 and J usage is TRBJ2-7; 8 bases agree with TRBD1. V lost 3 bases and J lost 0; bases outside the gene matches: 2. CDR1 is SGDLS and CDR2 is YYNGEE in the germline V gene. This CDR3 is built from 14 residues. CDR3 nucleotide sequence: TGTGCCAGCAGCGAAGGGACAGGCTCCTACGAGCAGTACTTC. This encodes CASSEGTGSYEQYF.

The rearrangement joins TRBV6-6 to TRBJ1-2; D might be TRBD1 (5 bases). CDR3 size: 14 residues. Germline-derived CDR1 and CDR2 are MNHNY and SVGAGI (reference sequence). Trimming removed 6 bases at V and 7 bases at J, with 18 bases between. CDR3 residues: CASSQARASFGYTF. CDR3 nucleotides: TGTGCCAGCAGCCAAGCCAGGGCATCCTTTGGCTACACCTTC.

The chain links TRBV7-2 to TRBJ2-7; D ambiguous. CDR1 is SGHTA and CDR2 is FQGNSA in the germline V gene. The CDR3 is 14 residues long. The germline V and J ends were trimmed by 5 bases and 1 base, with 12 bases remaining between them. CDR3 protein: CASSPGGQSYEQYF. For the CDR3, the DNA is TGTGCCAGCAGCCCGGGTGGGCAGTCCTACGAGCAGTACTTC.

V gene TRBV10-3 combines with J gene TRBJ1-5, with D possibly being TRBD1 (5 bases). The germline CDR1 and CDR2 sequences are ENHRY and SYGVKD. V lost 0 bases and J 7 bases, leaving 10 bases between the germline ends. The CDR3 has 14 residues. The CDR3 here is CAISESERGQPQHF. The CDR3 bases are TGTGCCATCAGTGAGTCCGAACGGGGCCAGCCCCAGCATTTT.

The V and J genes are TRBV6-5 and TRBJ2-1; tentatively, D is TRBD1 (6 bases). Germline V lookup: CDR1 MNHEY, CDR2 SVGAGI. The CDR3 is 15 amino acids. Trimming took off 2 bases at V and 1 base at J, with 9 bases between the two ends. The CDR3 sequence: CASSYGTPSYNEQFF. The CDR3 DNA is TGTGCCAGCAGTTACGGGACACCTTCCTACAATGAGCAGTTCTTC.